The entry below gives a single T cell receptor (beta chain) sequence along with its context. The germline V gene has CDR1 DFQATT and CDR2 SNEGSKA (reference sequence). There are 14 residues in the CDR3. These data originate in a study of T cells expressing NK-cell markers. Across the whole study: There were seven HCMV-seropositive donors and one seronegative donor among the eight sequenced.

TCRdb re-analyzed the 5' RACE reads; it lists each CDR3 protein once, without DNA. The listing contains 300,000 to 450,000 distinct CDR3 sequences. V usage is TRBV20-1 and J usage is TRBJ1-5; TCRdb's D call, TRBD1, is unchecked because there is no DNA. The sequence was collected from a man between 18 and 69 years old in good health. The material sequenced was blood T cells: a sorted CD56 or NKG2C T cell subset, CD4+ or CD8+ T cells, or bulk PBMC T cells (not recorded which). CDR3 amino acids: CSATDRGREQPQHF.